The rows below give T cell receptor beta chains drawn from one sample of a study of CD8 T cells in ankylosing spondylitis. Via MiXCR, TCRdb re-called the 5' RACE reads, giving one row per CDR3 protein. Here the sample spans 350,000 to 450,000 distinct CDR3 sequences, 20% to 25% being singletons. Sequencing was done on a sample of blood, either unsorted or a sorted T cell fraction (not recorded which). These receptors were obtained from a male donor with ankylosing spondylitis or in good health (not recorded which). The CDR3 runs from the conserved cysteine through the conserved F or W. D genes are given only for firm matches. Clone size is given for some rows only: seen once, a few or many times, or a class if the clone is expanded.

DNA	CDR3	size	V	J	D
TGTGCCAGCAGCTTTACTGTTTACAATGAGCAGTTCTTC	CASSFTVYNEQFF	-	TRBV7-3	TRBJ2-1	-
TGTGCCAGCAGCTTAAGGGGACTCCCCCACGAGCAGTACTTC	CASSLRGLPHEQYF	-	TRBV7-6	TRBJ2-7	-
TGTGCCAGCAGCTTGAATCAATACAGGGGAAAAGAGACCCAGTACTTC	CASSLNQYRGKETQYF	-	TRBV5-4	TRBJ2-5	TRBD1
TGCAGCGTTGGAAGGACAGGGAGTTGGAATGAGCAGTTCTTC	CSVGRTGSWNEQFF	-	TRBV29-1	TRBJ2-1	TRBD1
TGTGCCAGCAGCTCTAGCGGGGGGCCCACAGATACGCAGTATTTT	CASSSSGGPTDTQYF	few	TRBV7-9	TRBJ2-3	TRBD2
TGTGCCAGCAGTCCGACTGCTGGACACCCGAACACCGGGGAGCTGTTTTTT	CASSPTAGHPNTGELFF	few	TRBV12-3/TRBV12-4	TRBJ2-2	-
TGCAGTGCTAGAGATTCAAACAGATACACAGATACGCAGTATTTT	CSARDSNRYTDTQYF	-	TRBV20-1	TRBJ2-3	-
TGTGCCAGCAGCTGGCTAGCGGGGGCCCACAATGAGCAGTTCTTC	CASSWLAGAHNEQFF	-	TRBV5-4	TRBJ2-1	TRBD2
TGCAGCGGACGACAGGGGGATTCCTACGAGCAGTACTTC	CSGRQGDSYEQYF	few	TRBV29-1	TRBJ2-7	TRBD1
TGTGCCAGCAGCTGGGACAGGGGTAACAATTCACCCCTCCACTTT	CASSWDRGNNSPLHF	-	TRBV12-3/TRBV12-4	TRBJ1-6	TRBD1
TGTGCCATCAGTCCAGCAGGGAGTGAAGCTTTCTTT	CAISPAGSEAFF	few	TRBV10-3	TRBJ1-1	-
TGTGCCAGCAGCCCCCCAGTGAGCGGGGAGCTGTTTTTT	CASSPPVSGELFF	many	TRBV12-3/TRBV12-4	TRBJ2-2	-
TGCAGTGCTGCCGGACAGGGCCCGTACATTCAGTACTTC	CSAAGQGPYIQYF	few	TRBV20-1	TRBJ2-4	TRBD1
TGTGCCAGCAGCCAAGATCCCTGGGGGGACGAGCAGTACTTC	CASSQDPWGDEQYF	few	TRBV14	TRBJ2-7	-
TGTGCCAGCAGCCCCCCCCGGCGGGGTGCTCCTAACTATGGCTACACCTTC	CASSPPRRGAPNYGYTF	few	TRBV21-1	TRBJ1-2	-
TGCAGTGCTAGAGATCTGGACAGCTACGAGCAGTACTTC	CSARDLDSYEQYF	many	TRBV20-1	TRBJ2-7	-
TGCGCCAGCAGCCAAGCGGCAGTCCCTGAAGCTTTCTTT	CASSQAAVPEAFF	-	TRBV4-1	TRBJ1-1	-
TGTGCCAGCAGCCTGGGACTAGCGGGGGCCCACACCGGGGAGCTGTTTTTT	CASSLGLAGAHTGELFF	few	TRBV4-2	TRBJ2-2	TRBD2